This T cell receptor (beta chain) is drawn from a study of blood T cell repertoires in COVID-19. For the study at large: COVID-19 samples collected from the United States, Italy and Spain covered acute and convalescent phases.

In the authors' methods: Reference gene primer amplification gave estimated nucleated cell counts. Profiling relied on immunoSEQ multiplex PCR, and the TCRdb table lists in-frame clones only, not all of them. The V and J calls and clone size are taken from that table; D and trimming were inferred from the DNA. Of more than 110,000 clones listed, more than 75% were seen once; the top ten hold about an eighth. Trimming pared 0 bases from V and 6 bases from J, leaving 22 bases between. The CDR3 has 18 amino acids. The germline V gene has CDR1 LNHNV and CDR2 YYDKDF (reference sequence). The sample taken for sequencing was peripheral blood. The clonotype was recovered from an elderly man with acute or convalescent COVID-19. This rearrangement joins TRBV15 to TRBJ2-3; weak D call: TRBD2 (5 bases). CDR3 residues: CATSREGPGRRPMDTQYF. In nucleotides, the CDR3 is TGTGCCACCAGCAGAGAAGGACCAGGACGGAGGCCCATGGATACGCAGTATTTT.